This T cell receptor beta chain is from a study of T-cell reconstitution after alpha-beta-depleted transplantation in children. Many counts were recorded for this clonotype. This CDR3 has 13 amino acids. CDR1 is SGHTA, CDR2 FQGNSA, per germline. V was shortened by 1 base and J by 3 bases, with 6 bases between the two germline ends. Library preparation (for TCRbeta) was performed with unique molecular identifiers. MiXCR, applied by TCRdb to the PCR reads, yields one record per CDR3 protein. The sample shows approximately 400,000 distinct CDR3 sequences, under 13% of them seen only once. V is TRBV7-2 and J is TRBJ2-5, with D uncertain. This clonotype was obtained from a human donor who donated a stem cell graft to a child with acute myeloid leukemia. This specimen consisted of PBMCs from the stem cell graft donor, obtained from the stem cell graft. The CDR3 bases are TGTGCCAGCAGCTTAGTGCAAGAAGAGACCCAGTACTTC. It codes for CASSLVQEETQYF.